The 28 T cell receptor beta chains presented below share a single source sample, sequenced in a study of Graves' ophthalmopathy and Graves' hyperthyroidism. Amplified material comprised TCR beta CDR3 regions derived from RNA transcripts. Second-round multiplex PCR came after first-round RT-PCR with HTBI primers. Via MiXCR, TCRdb re-called the multiplex PCR reads, giving one row per CDR3 protein. The sample contains 680,000 or so distinct CDR3 sequences, 20% to 25% of which appear only once. Input material: peripheral blood. The receptors derive from a woman younger than 30 with stable Graves' hyperthyroidism. Some clones in this sample may be carry-over from other donors' samples.

There are many counts of this clonotype. The V call is TRBV20-1, the J call TRBJ2-7, with 10 bases identical to TRBD2. Germline CDR1 is DFQATT and CDR2 is SNEGSKA (reference sequence). The CDR3 extends over 15 amino acids. The V and J ends lost 5 bases and 2 bases, in that order; junction bases with no gene match: 9. The CDR3 sequence: CSAGLAGGSTYEQYF. For the CDR3, the DNA is TGCAGTGCTGGCTTAGCGGGGGGCTCCACCTACGAGCAGTACTTC.

The chain carries TRBV5-1 and TRBJ2-7, with D maybe TRBD2 (7 bases). The CDR3 has 14 residues. The germline V and J ends were trimmed by 6 bases and 2 bases, with 15 bases remaining between them. Germline values: CDR1 SGHRS, CDR2 YFSETQ. The CDR3 bases are TGCGCCAGCACCGTAGGGGGGGGGGCCTACGAGCAGTACTTC. Amino acid sequence: CASTVGGGAYEQYF.

The rearrangement uses TRBV27 and TRBJ1-1; TRBD1 might be the D (5 bases). The CDR3 consists of 18 residues. Germline V gene lookup returns CDR1 MNHEY and CDR2 SMNVEV (reference sequence). Trimming took 8 bases from V and 0 from J, leaving 25 bases between them. The CDR3 region has the DNA TGTGCCAGCCGTATACACCCTCGGCACAGGTCGATGAACACTGAAGCTTTCTTT. Protein sequence: CASRIHPRHRSMNTEAFF.

The genes are TRBV6-5 and TRBJ2-5; 7 nucleotides align to TRBD1. The CDR3 has 14 residues. J was trimmed by 5 bases and V by 2 bases; bases with no gene match: 5. CDR1 and CDR2 (germline): MNHEY, SVGAGI. The CDR3 DNA is TGTGCCAGCAGTTACCGACAGGGTCTGGAGACCCAGTACTTC. Its translation: CASSYRQGLETQYF.

This clonotype has ten or more counts. The chain has TRBV12-3 or TRBV12-4 and TRBJ1-1, with no clear D. CDR3 size: 14 residues. V lost 1 base and J 5 bases, leaving 11 bases between the germline ends. The DNA for the CDR3 is TGTGCCAGCAGTTTAGGACATAGGTATACTGAAGCTTTCTTT. Amino acid sequence: CASSLGHRYTEAFF.

This clonotype was observed at least ten times. The chain carries TRBV3-1 and TRBJ2-4; D might be TRBD2 (7 bases). Between the trimmed V and J ends, which lost 2 bases and 8 bases, there was a span of 13 bases. The CDR3 contains 14 residues. Germline loops: CDR1 LGHDT, CDR2 YNNKEL (reference sequence). The CDR3 region is CASSQSGGRDIQYF. In DNA, the CDR3 is TGTGCCAGCAGCCAATCGGGGGGCCGGGACATTCAGTACTTC.

This chain joins TRBV20-1 and TRBJ2-5; 12 bases are shared with TRBD1. Trimming cost V 5 bases and J 4 bases; bases outside gene matches: 11. CDR3 length: 16 residues. From germline, CDR1 is DFQATT and CDR2 SNEGSKA (reference sequence). The CDR3 DNA follows: TGCAGTGCTTCCGGGACAGGGGGCTTCCGGGTAGAGACCCAGTACTTC. Protein sequence: CSASGTGGFRVETQYF.

This clonotype turned up a few times. The chain joins TRBV20-1 to TRBJ2-7, with D possibly TRBD1 on 6 matching bases. The V gene lost 6 bases and the J gene lost 3 bases, with 15 bases spanning the gap. Per germline, CDR1 DFQATT and CDR2 SNEGSKA (reference sequence). The CDR3 runs 13 residues. The CDR3 DNA reads TGCAGTGCACCCAGCTACAGGGACTACGAGCAGTACTTC. Amino acid sequence: CSAPSYRDYEQYF.

There are many counts of this clonotype. The J gene is TRBJ1-5, the V gene TRBV28; D call uncertain. V was cut by 2 bases and J by 5 bases, with 10 bases left in between. Germline V CDR1 and CDR2: MDHEN, SYDVKM. The length of the CDR3 is 14 residues. The CDR3 sequence is CASSLVRYDQPQHF. CDR3 nucleotide sequence: TGTGCCAGCAGTTTAGTCAGGTATGATCAGCCCCAGCATTTT.

This chain links TRBV28 with TRBJ1-1, with 9 bases aligning to TRBD1. Germline CDR1 and CDR2: MDHEN and SYDVKM. The CDR3 is 15 amino acids. Trimming took 6 bases from V and 4 from J; bases not matched to a gene: 9. CDR3 in DNA: TGTGCCAGCAGCCCAGCGGGACAGGGTATCACTGAAGCTTTCTTT. Translated, it gives CASSPAGQGITEAFF.

This clonotype came up many times. The rearrangement uses TRBV10-1 and TRBJ2-5, with 11 bases aligning to TRBD1. CDR3 length: 16 residues. V shed 0 bases, J shed 2 bases, and the junction held 2 bases outside the gene matches. The V gene's germline CDR1 is WNHNN and CDR2 SYGVQD (reference sequence). CDR3 sequence (DNA): TGCGCCAGCAGTGAGTCAGGGACAGGGGGTCAAGAGACCCAGTACTTC. This gives the protein CASSESGTGGQETQYF.

In this sample, this clonotype turned up many times. This rearrangement joins TRBV20-1 to TRBJ1-5; the match to TRBD1 covers 9 bases. With 1 base clipped from V and 4 bases from J, the junction kept 2 bases outside the gene matches. The CDR3 is 14 residues long. Germline CDR1 and CDR2: DFQATT and SNEGSKA (reference sequence). CDR3 residues: CSARGDRENQPQHF. As DNA, the CDR3 is TGCAGTGCTAGAGGGGACAGGGAGAATCAGCCCCAGCATTTT.

The chain recombines TRBV28 with TRBJ2-5; the match to TRBD1 covers 7 bases. The CDR3 extends over 14 amino acids. The germline V gene has CDR1 MDHEN and CDR2 SYDVKM. V was clipped by 4 bases and J by 5 bases; unmatched bases: 7. The CDR3 sequence is CASSYRGSVETQYF. CDR3 DNA: TGTGCCAGCAGTTACAGGGGTAGTGTCGAGACCCAGTACTTC.

The table lists this clonotype with many counts. The chain recombines TRBV5-1 with TRBJ1-6; maybe TRBD1 (6 bases). Germline V gene sequence: CDR1 SGHRS, CDR2 YFSETQ. CDR3 length equals 15 residues. V lost 0 bases to trimming and J lost 5 bases, with 9 bases between them. Written as DNA, the CDR3 is TGCGCCAGCAGCTTGGAAGGGGGAGATAATTCACCCCTCCACTTT. Amino acid sequence: CASSLEGGDNSPLHF.

The table lists this clonotype with many counts. The chain links TRBV7-9 to TRBJ1-1, with TRBD1 as a possible D gene (5 bases). V was pared by 5 bases and J by 1 base, with 11 bases between. From germline, CDR1 is SEHNR and CDR2 FQNEAQ (reference sequence). The CDR3 is 14 residues long. The CDR3 nucleotides are TGTGCCAGCAGCGCTGGCGGGGGGAACACTGAAGCTTTCTTT. It translates to CASSAGGGNTEAFF.

The sample holds many counts of this clonotype. V is TRBV5-1 and J is TRBJ1-2; 7 bases agree with TRBD1. Germline CDR1 and CDR2: SGHRS and YFSETQ. The V segment lost 1 base and the J segment 3 bases; nucleotides outside the gene matches: 3. The length of the CDR3 is 14 residues. The CDR3: CASSLLTGDYGYTF. CDR3 in DNA: TGCGCCAGCAGCTTGTTAACAGGGGACTATGGCTACACCTTC.

This clonotype was counted ten times or more. The chain recombines TRBV20-1 with TRBJ1-2, with TRBD1 matching 7 bases. This CDR3 is 13 amino acids long. The V segment lost 5 bases and the J segment 6 bases; nucleotides outside the gene matches: 9. Germline CDR1 is DFQATT and CDR2 is SNEGSKA (reference sequence). The CDR3 DNA sequence: TGCAGTGCTGTGACAGGGCGTATGCATGGCTACACCTTC. Protein sequence: CSAVTGRMHGYTF.

This chain joins TRBV20-1 and TRBJ2-2, with 9 bases matching TRBD1. The ends lost 6 bases at V and 6 bases at J; junction bases unmatched: 14. Germline CDR1 reads DFQATT; CDR2 reads SNEGSKA (reference sequence). CDR3 length equals 16 residues. The CDR3 spells CSAPRDRELGAGELFF. DNA of the CDR3: TGCAGTGCACCCCGGGACAGGGAATTGGGCGCCGGGGAGCTGTTTTTT.

This chain uses TRBV20-1 with TRBJ1-1, with D possibly matching TRBD1 (6 bases). The germline CDR1 and CDR2 sequences are DFQATT and SNEGSKA (reference sequence). With 0 bases removed from V and 5 bases from J, the gap between germline ends came to 10 bases. This CDR3 contains 13 residues. The CDR3 region is CSAREQGETEAFF. DNA of the CDR3: TGCAGTGCTAGAGAACAGGGAGAAACTGAAGCTTTCTTT.

The chain joins TRBV2 to TRBJ2-5; maybe TRBD2 (5 bases). Trimming removed 6 bases at V and 1 base at J, with 15 bases between. This CDR3 contains 15 residues. Germline-derived CDR1 and CDR2 are SNHLY and FYNNEI. The CDR3 here is CASSGEWTLQETQYF. CDR3 sequence (DNA): TGTGCCAGCAGCGGGGAGTGGACTCTCCAAGAGACCCAGTACTTC.

This clonotype has only a few counts. The chain employs TRBV19 and TRBJ1-1; unclear D gene. Trimming pared 5 bases from V and 3 bases from J, leaving 10 bases between. From germline, CDR1 is LNHDA and CDR2 SQIVND (reference sequence). There are 13 residues in the CDR3. CDR3: CASSPDSDTEAFF. The DNA of the CDR3 is TGTGCCAGTAGTCCCGACTCGGACACTGAAGCTTTCTTT.

This clonotype showed up just a few times. The chain uses TRBV6-2 or TRBV6-3 and TRBJ2-7, with 9 bases lining up with TRBD2. The germline V gene has CDR1 MNHEY and CDR2 SVGEGT. The V segment lost 0 bases and the J segment 3 bases; nucleotides outside the gene matches: 3. This CDR3 comprises 15 residues. CDR3 sequence reads: CASSYSRLADYEQYF. The CDR3 DNA is TGTGCCAGCAGTTACTCGAGACTAGCGGACTACGAGCAGTACTTC.

Comment on this clonotype: The junction shows a germline mismatch at one end, possibly a read error. V is TRBV11-2 and J is TRBJ2-2, with 7 nucleotides matching TRBD2. Germline V gene data show CDR1 as SGHAT and CDR2 as FQNNGV. This CDR3 contains 16 residues. CDR3 sequence (DNA): TGTGCCAGCAGCCTTAATAGCGGGTGGAACACCGGGGGGCTGTTTTTT. It encodes CASSLNSGWNTGGLFF. Using reference TRBV11-2 and TRBJ2-2 for the parts outside the CDR3, the full variable domain is EAGVAQSPRYKIIEKRQSVAFWCNPISGHATLYWYQQILGQGPKLLIQFQNNGVVDDSQLPKDRFSAERLKGVDSTLKIQPAKLEDSAVYLCASSLNSGWNTGGLFFGEGSRLTVL.

The chain links TRBV30 to TRBJ2-7, with TRBD2 matching over 7 bases. Germline trimming cut 6 bases from V and 12 bases from J; bases unmatched to any gene: 11. This CDR3 has 11 residues. Germline values: CDR1 GTSNPN, CDR2 SVGIG (reference sequence). In DNA, the CDR3 is TGTGCCTGTTACACCCGGGGGGAGGCGTACTTC. Translation gives CACYTRGEAYF.

V usage is TRBV6-5 and J usage is TRBJ1-1; D is perhaps TRBD1 (6 bases). Trimming took off 2 bases at V and 3 bases at J, with 19 bases between the two ends. This CDR3 has 17 amino acids. Germline V lookup: CDR1 MNHEY, CDR2 SVGAGI. Here the CDR3 reads CASSYLAGGRGYTEAFF. CDR3 nucleotides: TGTGCCAGCAGTTACCTGGCGGGGGGCCGTGGGTACACTGAAGCTTTCTTT.

The chain is built from TRBV18 and TRBJ1-1; D possibly corresponds to TRBD1 (5 bases). CDR3 size: 13 residues. V shed 2 bases and J shed 3 bases, with 7 bases lying between them. CDR1 is KGHSH, CDR2 LQKENI, per germline. Written as DNA, the CDR3 is TGTGCCAGCTCACCATCGGGGGACACTGAAGCTTTCTTT. It translates to CASSPSGDTEAFF.

This clonotype was counted many times. V gene TRBV2 combines with J gene TRBJ1-1, with D perhaps TRBD1 (6 bases). V was pared by 0 bases and J by 7 bases, with 12 bases between. Germline CDR1 SNHLY, CDR2 FYNNEI. This CDR3 region has 14 residues. The DNA of the CDR3 is TGTGCCAGCAGTGAAGCAAGGACAGTTCTTGAAGCTTTCTTT. Its translation: CASSEARTVLEAFF.

This clonotype was recorded once. The genes are TRBV12-3 or TRBV12-4 and TRBJ2-5; no clear D gene. Trimming removed 1 base from V and 2 bases from J, with 11 bases in between. The CDR3 has 15 amino acids. CDR3 region: CASSLGPQTQETQYF. CDR3 DNA: TGTGCCAGCAGTTTAGGGCCGCAGACACAAGAGACCCAGTACTTC.